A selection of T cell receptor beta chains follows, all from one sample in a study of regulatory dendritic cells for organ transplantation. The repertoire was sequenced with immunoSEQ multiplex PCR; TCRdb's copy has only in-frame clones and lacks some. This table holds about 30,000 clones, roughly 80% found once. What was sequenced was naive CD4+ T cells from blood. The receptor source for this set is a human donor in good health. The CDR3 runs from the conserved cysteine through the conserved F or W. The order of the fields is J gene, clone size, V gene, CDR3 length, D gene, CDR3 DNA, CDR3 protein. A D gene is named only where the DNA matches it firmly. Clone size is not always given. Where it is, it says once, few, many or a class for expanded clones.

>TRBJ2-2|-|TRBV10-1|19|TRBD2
TGCGCCAGCAGTGATAGTGGGACTAGCGGGGGGCCGAACACCGGGGAGCTGTTTTTT
CASSDSGTSGGPNTGELFF
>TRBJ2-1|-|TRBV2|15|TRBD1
TGTGCCAGCAGGGAATCCGGGACAGTAACCAATGAGCAGTTCTTC
CASRESGTVTNEQFF
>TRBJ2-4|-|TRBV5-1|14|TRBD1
TGCGCCAGCAGCTTGGGGCAGGGACAGACCATTCAGTACTTC
CASSLGQGQTIQYF
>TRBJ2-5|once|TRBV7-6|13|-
TGTGCCAGCAGCAGAGCGCCACAAGAGACCCAGTACTTC
CASSRAPQETQYF
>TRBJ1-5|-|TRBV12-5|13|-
TGTGCTAGTGCCCCGGGTTTCTATCAGCCCCAGCATTTT
CASAPGFYQPQHF
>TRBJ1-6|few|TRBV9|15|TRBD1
TGTGCCAGCAGCACCCCGACAGGGAACAATTCACCCCTCCACTTT
CASSTPTGNNSPLHF
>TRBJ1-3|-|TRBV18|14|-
TGTGCCAGCTCACCAGCCAGGGAAGGAAACACCATATATTTT
CASSPAREGNTIYF
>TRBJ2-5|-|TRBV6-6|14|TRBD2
TGTGCCAGCAGTTACGGGGAGGGCAGGGAGACCCAGTACTTC
CASSYGEGRETQYF
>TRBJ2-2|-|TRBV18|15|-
TGTGCCAGCTCACCAGGGGGCGTTGACACCGGGGAGCTGTTTTTT
CASSPGGVDTGELFF
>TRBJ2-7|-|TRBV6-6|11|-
TGTGCCAGCGCGACACTTTACGAGCAGTACTTC
CASATLYEQYF
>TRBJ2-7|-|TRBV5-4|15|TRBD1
TGTGCCAGCAGCTTGGCGGGGACAGGGAGAACCGAGCAGTACTTC
CASSLAGTGRTEQYF
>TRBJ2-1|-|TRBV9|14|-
TGTGCCAGCAGCGTACAGGGAACTTCAAATGAGCAGTTCTTC
CASSVQGTSNEQFF
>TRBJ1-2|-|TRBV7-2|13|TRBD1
TGTGCCAGCAGCTTACAGGGGGACTATGGCTACACCTTC
CASSLQGDYGYTF
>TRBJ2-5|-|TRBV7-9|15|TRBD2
TGTGCCAGCACCCCAAGCGGGGTAAACCAAGAGACCCAGTACTTC
CASTPSGVNQETQYF
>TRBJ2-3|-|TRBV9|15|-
TGTGCCAGCAGCTGGGGACTTCCTAGCACAGATACGCAGTATTTT
CASSWGLPSTDTQYF
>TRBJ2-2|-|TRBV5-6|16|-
TGTGCCAGCAGCTCCTCAGGGATGCCGAACACCGGGGAGCTGTTTTTT
CASSSSGMPNTGELFF
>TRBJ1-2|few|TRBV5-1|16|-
TGCGCCAGCAGCTTGGCCGGAGGAGACAGGATTTATGGCTACACCTTC
CASSLAGGDRIYGYTF
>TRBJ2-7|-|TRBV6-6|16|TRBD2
TGTGCCAGCAGTTTATTCCATAGCGGGGGTTCGTACGAGCAGTACTTC
CASSLFHSGGSYEQYF
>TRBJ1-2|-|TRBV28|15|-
TGTGCCAGCACTAGTGGTCTGGGGGCGTTAAATGGCTACACCTTC
CASTSGLGALNGYTF
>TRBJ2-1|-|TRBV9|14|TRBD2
TGTGCCAGCAGCCGGACTAGCGGGGTGAATGAGCAGTTCTTC
CASSRTSGVNEQFF
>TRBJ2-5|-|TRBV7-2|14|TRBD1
TGTGCCAGCAGCGGTGACAGGGGGAAAGAGACCCAGTACTTC
CASSGDRGKETQYF
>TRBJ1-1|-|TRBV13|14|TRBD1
TGTGCCAGCACCCAAGGACAGGGGAACACTGAAGCTTTCTTT
CASTQGQGNTEAFF
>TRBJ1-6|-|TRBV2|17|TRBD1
TGTGCCAGCAGTAGACGACAGGGGCAGGGGAATAATTCACCCCTCCACTTT
CASSRRQGQGNNSPLHF
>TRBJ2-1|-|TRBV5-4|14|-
TGTGCCAGCAGCTTGGAAGCAGGGGATAATGAGCAGTTCTTC
CASSLEAGDNEQFF
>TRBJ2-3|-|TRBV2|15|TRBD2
TGTGCCAGCAGTGAGCGGGGGGGCTCGGCAGATACGCAGTATTTT
CASSERGGSADTQYF
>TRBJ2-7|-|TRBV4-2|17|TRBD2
TGTGCCAGCAGCCAAGAGTTTAGCGGGGGGCCTGGCTACGAGCAGTACTTC
CASSQEFSGGPGYEQYF
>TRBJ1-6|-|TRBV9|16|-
TGTGCCAGCAGTCGTTCCCCCGACAGTTCGAATTCACCCCTCCACTTT
CASSRSPDSSNSPLHF
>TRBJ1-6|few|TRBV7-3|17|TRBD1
TGTGCCAGCAGCTTGACCGGGACAGGGGGCTTGGATTCACCCCTCCACTTT
CASSLTGTGGLDSPLHF
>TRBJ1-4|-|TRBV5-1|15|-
TGCGCCAGCAGCTTGGTCGGGGGACCTAATGAAAAACTGTTTTTT
CASSLVGGPNEKLFF
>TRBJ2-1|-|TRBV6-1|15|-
TGTGCCAGCAGTGATCGGGACACCCTGGACCATGAGCAGTTCTTC
CASSDRDTLDHEQFF
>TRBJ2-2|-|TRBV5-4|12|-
TGTGCCAGCAGCCTAGATACCGGGGAGCTGTTTTTT
CASSLDTGELFF
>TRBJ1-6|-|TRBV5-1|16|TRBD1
TGCGCCAGCAGCCTCACGACAGGGACGTATAATTCACCCCTCCACTTT
CASSLTTGTYNSPLHF
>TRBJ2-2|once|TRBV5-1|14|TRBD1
TGCGCCAGCAGCCTTGACAGGGCCACCGGGGAGCTGTTTTTT
CASSLDRATGELFF
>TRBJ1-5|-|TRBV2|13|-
TGTGCCAGCAAAGTATCGCTAGATCAGCCCCAGCATTTT
CASKVSLDQPQHF
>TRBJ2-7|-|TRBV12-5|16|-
TGTGCTAGTGGGCGCAGAACCGGGACATCCGATTACGAGCAGTACTTC
CASGRRTGTSDYEQYF
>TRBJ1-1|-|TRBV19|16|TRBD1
TGTGCCAGTCGTAGACAAGGGGGCGCCGATACTACTGAAGCTTTCTTT
CASRRQGGADTTEAFF
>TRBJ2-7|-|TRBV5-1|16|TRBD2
TGCGCCAGCAGCTTGGTGGGCGGGGGGGCCTTCCACGAGCAGTACTTC
CASSLVGGGAFHEQYF
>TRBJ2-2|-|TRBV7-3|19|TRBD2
TGTGCCAGCAGCCCCCAAGGGACTAGCGGGGGGGCGGGTACCGGGGAGCTGTTTTTT
CASSPQGTSGGAGTGELFF
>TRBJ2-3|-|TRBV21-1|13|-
TGTGCCAGCCCGGCGGGCCACACAGATACGCAGTATTTT
CASPAGHTDTQYF
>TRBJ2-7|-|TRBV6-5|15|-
TGTGCCAGCACCCCCCGCAGGGGCCGGTCCTACGAGCAGTACTTC
CASTPRRGRSYEQYF
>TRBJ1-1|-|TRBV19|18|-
TGTGCCAGTAGTATAGATAGTTGGAGGATTGGGATGAACACTGAAGCTTTCTTT
CASSIDSWRIGMNTEAFF
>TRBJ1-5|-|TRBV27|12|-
TGTGCCAGCAGTTTCTTAGATCAGCCCCAGCATTTT
CASSFLDQPQHF
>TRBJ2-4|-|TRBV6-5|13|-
TGTGCCAGCAGTTACGGCGGCCCGGGGATTCAGTACTTC
CASSYGGPGIQYF
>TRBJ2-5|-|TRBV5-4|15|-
TGTGCCAGCAGCTCCCCCACGGGAGCCCCGGGGACCCAGTACTTC
CASSSPTGAPGTQYF
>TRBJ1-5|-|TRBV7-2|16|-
TGTGCCAGCAGCAAAGGGGGGGCGGCAGGCAATCAGCCCCAGCATTTT
CASSKGGAAGNQPQHF
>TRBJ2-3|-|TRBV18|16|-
TGTGCCAGCTCAACCCTAAGCGGGACAAACACAGATACGCAGTATTTT
CASSTLSGTNTDTQYF
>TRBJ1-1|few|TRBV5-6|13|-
TGTGCCAGCAGCGGACAAGGGGGCACTGAAGCTTTCTTT
CASSGQGGTEAFF
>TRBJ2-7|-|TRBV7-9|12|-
TGTGCCAGCAGCTTAGGAGGAGGCGAGCAGTACTTC
CASSLGGGEQYF
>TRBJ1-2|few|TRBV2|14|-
TGTGCCAGCAGTGAACTAGGGAGAAACTATGGCTACACCTTC
CASSELGRNYGYTF
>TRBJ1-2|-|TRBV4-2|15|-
TGTGCCAGCAGCCAAGAAAAGGGGCGAAACTATGGCTACACCTTC
CASSQEKGRNYGYTF
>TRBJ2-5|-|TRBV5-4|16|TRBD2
TGTGCCAGCAGCTTGTCTTCTAGCGGGGGGGTTGGGACCCAGTACTTC
CASSLSSSGGVGTQYF
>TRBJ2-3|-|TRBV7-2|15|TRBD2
TGTGCCAGCAGCGGGTCGGGGGGGAGCGCAGATACGCAGTATTTT
CASSGSGGSADTQYF
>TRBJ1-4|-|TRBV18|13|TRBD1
TGTGCCAGCGGACAGGGAGCTAATGAAAAACTGTTTTTT
CASGQGANEKLFF
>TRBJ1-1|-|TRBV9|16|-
TGTGCCAGCAGCACAACAACAGGGACCATGAACACTGAAGCTTTCTTT
CASSTTTGTMNTEAFF